This TCR beta chain was recovered during a study of blood T cell repertoires in COVID-19. On the study more broadly: Samples of COVID-19 (acute and convalescent) were obtained from the United States, Italy and Spain.

Per the study methods: Estimates of nucleated cell counts were drawn from the amplification of reference gene primers. The repertoire was sequenced with immunoSEQ multiplex PCR; TCRdb's copy has only in-frame clones and lacks some. V and J calls plus clone size are reproduced from that table; the DNA served to infer D and trimming. The profile shows a few hundred thousand clones, around four fifths of them singletons. During active infection, Seattle patients enrolled and were then monitored through disease. CDR1 is KGHDR and CDR2 is SFDVKD in the germline V gene. Trimming cost V 3 bases and J 5 bases; bases outside gene matches: 11. The CDR3 consists of 16 residues.

This sequence was found in a woman of 80 years or more with COVID-19, enrolled during active disease. The sample comprised peripheral blood. The genes are TRBV24-1 and TRBJ2-7; 8 positions match TRBD1. The CDR3 sequence is CATSDPSGQGRDEQYF. For the CDR3, the DNA is TGTGCCACCAGTGATCCAAGCGGACAGGGCCGGGACGAGCAGTACTTC.